These 15 T cell receptor beta chains share one sample of origin, sequenced in a study of blood T cells in healthy people across ages. For the second PCR, which ran for about 7 to 11 cycles, a sample-barcoded 5' primer and a J-beta primer mix were used. TCRdb reprocessed the 5' RACE reads with MiXCR, giving one entry per CDR3 protein. The sample has about 1.5 million distinct CDR3 sequences, approximately 39% seen once. Material for sequencing was blood. These receptors were collected from a woman aged 18-29 years in good health.

V is TRBV4-1 and J is TRBJ2-1, with 10 bases that match TRBD2. The germline V gene has CDR1 MGHRA and CDR2 YSYEKL. The J segment lost 6 bases and the V segment lost 2 bases, leaving 4 bases of the junction unmatched. The CDR3 spans 15 residues. In DNA, the CDR3 is TGCGCCAGCAGCCAACCTACTAGCGGGGCCAATGAGCAGTTCTTC. This sequence encodes CASSQPTSGANEQFF.

This rearrangement joins TRBV27 to TRBJ1-5, with 7 positions matching TRBD1. The CDR3 sequence is 18 residues long. Unmatched junction bases numbered 14, after V lost 2 bases and J lost 4 bases. Looked up from germline, CDR1 is MNHEY and CDR2 is SMNVEV (reference sequence). The CDR3: CASSLNDREDFENQPQHF. The CDR3 region has the DNA TGTGCCAGCAGTTTAAATGACAGGGAGGATTTCGAAAATCAGCCCCAGCATTTT.

This clonotype was picked up a small number of times. V is TRBV21-1 and J is TRBJ2-3. TRBV21-1 is described as a pseudogene. CDR3 length equals 14 residues. This chain's CDR3 is CASSKDTKEDTQYF. In DNA form, the CDR3 reads TGTGCCAGCAGCAAAGATACCAAAGAAGATACGCAGTATTTT.

The V call is TRBV20-1, the J call TRBJ1-5; TRBD1 is a possible D gene (5 bases). V was pared by 0 bases and J by 4 bases, with 16 bases between. The germline CDR1 and CDR2 sequences are DFQATT and SNEGSKA (reference sequence). CDR3 length equals 16 residues. Here the CDR3 DNA reads TGCAGTGCTAGAGATCTTAAGTCCCCAGGGAATCAGCCCCAGCATTTT. The encoded protein is CSARDLKSPGNQPQHF.

Only a few counts were recorded for this clonotype. The V gene is TRBV6-5, the J gene TRBJ2-4, with D perhaps matching TRBD1 (6 bases). The end of the DNA aligns better with TRBJ2-7, so the J call may be wrong. CDR1 is MNHEY and CDR2 is SVGAGI in the germline V gene. This CDR3 spans 16 amino acids. For the CDR3, the DNA is TGTGCCAGCAGTTACCCACCACAGGGATCTAACTACGAGCAGTACTTC. Translated: CASSYPPQGSNYEQYF.

The chain recombines TRBV3-1 with TRBJ2-5; possible D gene TRBD2, 6 bases. Germline lookup yields CDR1 LGHDT and CDR2 YNNKEL (reference sequence). The CDR3 totals 14 residues. V lost 5 bases and J 5 bases, leaving 15 bases between the germline ends. CDR3 in amino acids: CASSAPGSSETQYF. The DNA for the CDR3 is TGTGCCAGCAGCGCTCCCGGGAGTTCGGAGACCCAGTACTTC.

The J gene is TRBJ2-4, the V gene TRBV27; D is undetermined. The J call is uncertain, as TRBJ2-7 better fits the DNA end. CDR1 is MNHEY, CDR2 SMNVEV, per germline (reference sequence). This CDR3 has 14 residues. CDR3 protein: CASSLSSRAYEQYF. In nucleotides, the CDR3 is TGTGCCAGCAGTTTATCGAGCAGAGCCTACGAGCAGTACTTC.

The CDR3 region is CSASPRIGFGTLHF. DNA for the CDR3: TGCAGTGCTAGTCCACGTATCGGTTTTGGGACCCTCCACTTT. The rearrangement links TRBV20-1 to TRBJ1-6; D uncertain. The CDR3 has 14 amino acids. Germline V gene sequence: CDR1 DFQATT, CDR2 SNEGSKA (reference sequence). Trimming took off 3 bases at V and 14 bases at J, with 20 bases between the two ends.

V usage is TRBV6-1 and J usage is TRBJ2-2; TRBD1 agrees at 11 bases. The V segment lost 3 bases and the J segment 4 bases; nucleotides outside the gene matches: 4. Germline V gene sequence: CDR1 MNHNS, CDR2 SASEGT. The CDR3 totals 16 residues. The CDR3 reads CASSDRDRGFTGELFF. CDR3 DNA: TGTGCCAGCAGTGACCGGGACAGGGGGTTCACCGGGGAGCTGTTTTTT.

The V call is TRBV6-1, the J call TRBJ2-1, with D tentatively TRBD2 (6 bases). Germline V gene lookup returns CDR1 MNHNS and CDR2 SASEGT. V lost 2 bases, J lost 10 bases, and 18 bases lay in between. This CDR3 has 15 amino acids. CDR3 DNA sequence: TGTGCCAGCAGTGAAAGGCTAGCGTCATATGGGGAGCAGTTCTTC. Translation gives CASSERLASYGEQFF.

This clonotype was counted a few times. The rearrangement links TRBV4-1 to TRBJ1-5, with no clear D. V was clipped by 0 bases and J by 5 bases, with 11 bases between them. There are 15 residues in the CDR3. Germline CDR1 is MGHRA and CDR2 is YSYEKL. In DNA form, the CDR3 reads TGCGCCAGCAGCCAAGATTCTACAGCCCATCAGCCCCAGCATTTT. It yields the protein CASSQDSTAHQPQHF.

As for this clonotype: A junction boundary mismatches the germline segment, possibly from a read error. This rearrangement joins TRBV6-5 to TRBJ2-5; D may match TRBD1 or TRBD2 (7 bases each). The germline V gene encodes CDR1 MNHEY and CDR2 SVGAGI. The CDR3 consists of 15 residues. CDR3 in amino acids: CANSSRGGTQETQYF. In DNA form, the CDR3 reads TGTGCCAACAGTTCCAGGGGGGGGACCCAAGAGACCCAGTACTTC.

The sample holds a few counts of this clonotype. This chain joins TRBV15 and TRBJ2-7; D might be TRBD2 (5 bases). Germline lookup yields CDR1 LNHNV and CDR2 YYDKDF (reference sequence). CDR3 length equals 12 residues. The V and J ends lost 1 base and 7 bases respectively, with 8 bases between them. CDR3 nucleotides: TGTGCCACCAGCAGAGTAGGGAGTGAGCAGTACTTC. Translating it yields CATSRVGSEQYF. The complete variable domain, with remaining parts taken from reference TRBV15 and TRBJ2-7, reads DAMVIQNPRYQVTQFGKPVTLSCSQTLNHNVMYWYQQKSSQAPKLLFHYYDKDFNNEADTPDNFQSRRPNTSFCFLDIRSPGLGDTAMYLCATSRVGSEQYFGPGTRLTVT.

This clonotype was seen only a few times. The chain carries TRBV7-2 and TRBJ2-4; D ambiguous. CDR3 length: 15 amino acids. CDR1 and CDR2 (germline): SGHTA, FQGNSA. The germline V and J ends were trimmed by 1 base and 2 bases, with 9 bases remaining between them. The CDR3 protein is CASSLDRVSKNIQYF. For the CDR3, the DNA is TGTGCCAGCAGCTTAGACCGGGTCTCCAAAAACATTCAGTACTTC. Using reference TRBV7-2 and TRBJ2-4 for the parts outside the CDR3, the full variable domain is GAGVSQSPSNKVTEKGKDVELRCDPISGHTALYWYRQSLGQGLEFLIYFQGNSAPDKSGLPSDRFSAERTGGSVSTLTIQRTQQEDSAVYLCASSLDRVSKNIQYFGAGTRLSVL.

This clonotype was seen a handful of times. The gene calls are TRBV4-3 and TRBJ1-1, with D perhaps matching TRBD1 (5 bases). The CDR3 has 17 amino acids. V was trimmed by 0 bases and J by 7 bases, leaving 21 bases between them. The V gene's germline CDR1 is LGHNA and CDR2 YSLEER. DNA for the CDR3: TGCGCCAGCAGCCAAGATAGGGCGGCAGGGTCGGTTAGTGAAGCTTTCTTT. Translation: CASSQDRAAGSVSEAFF.